This section outlines one TCR beta chain sequence together with its context. This specimen comes from a study of radiotherapy plus CTLA-4 blockade in lung cancer. Turning to the study itself: Objective response rate was over 15%; disease control rate, 31%.

Focal radiation and CTLA-4 blockade (ipilimumab) were tested in chemo-refractory metastatic non-small-cell lung cancer patients. TCRdb's copy holds only in-frame clones and misses some; the assay was immunoSEQ multiplex PCR. Of about 95,000 clones in the sample, roughly 85% are singletons; the top ten hold around 0.78%. Trimming left V 0 bases short and J 8 bases short, with 15 bases between. The CDR3 spans 15 residues. CDR1 is SGHRS, CDR2 YFSETQ, per germline. This clonotype was obtained from a human donor with non-small cell lung cancer who had stable disease on radiotherapy plus ipilimumab. The sequencing used peripheral blood, collected from a patient treated with radiotherapy plus ipilimumab. The chain links TRBV5-1 to TRBJ2-1; the D gene is possibly TRBD1 (6 bases). The chain's CDR3 is CASSLAHTGNDEQFF. CDR3 DNA: TGCGCCAGCAGCTTGGCGCATACAGGGAACGATGAGCAGTTCTTC.